The 18 T cell receptor beta chains presented below share a single source sample, sequenced in a study of T cell responses to AZD1222 COVID-19 vaccine. Clones were sequenced by immunoSEQ multiplex PCR, and TCRdb holds only the in-frame ones, with some missing. Of approximately 120,000 clones in the sample, 85% were seen once. The sequenced sample was peripheral blood, obtained 28 days after the second AZD1222 dose. Every receptor here comes from an adult who received the AZD1222 COVID-19 vaccine.

This clone has only a few counts. This chain connects TRBV19 to TRBJ1-4; possible D gene TRBD1, 6 bases. The germline CDR1 and CDR2 sequences are LNHDA and SQIVND (reference sequence). The CDR3 runs to 17 residues. V shed 5 bases and J shed 5 bases, with 21 bases lying between them. The CDR3 protein is CASSYWPRGRRNEKLFF. The CDR3 DNA is TGTGCCAGTAGTTATTGGCCAAGGGGGAGAAGAAATGAAAAACTGTTTTTT.

This chain joins TRBV7-2 and TRBJ2-1; D is perhaps TRBD1 (7 bases). Germline CDR1 SGHTA, CDR2 FQGNSA. The germline V and J ends were trimmed by 5 bases and 10 bases, with 21 bases remaining between them. There are 15 residues in the CDR3. The CDR3 spells CASSLEGQRVVEQFF. The DNA for the CDR3 is TGTGCCAGCAGCCTGGAGGGACAGAGGGTGGTCGAGCAGTTCTTC. Using reference TRBV7-2 and TRBJ2-1 for the parts outside the CDR3, the full variable domain is GAGVSQSPSNKVTEKGKDVELRCDPISGHTALYWYRQSLGQGLEFLIYFQGNSAPDKSGLPSDRFSAERTGGSVSTLTIQRTQQEDSAVYLCASSLEGQRVVEQFFGPGTRLTVL.

CDR3 residues: CASSPRPGWTEAFF. The CDR3 DNA follows: TGTGCCAGCAGCCCCCGACCGGGGTGGACTGAAGCTTTCTTT. The J gene is TRBJ1-1, the V gene TRBV11-2, with no clear D. CDR1 and CDR2 from the germline V gene are SGHAT and FQNNGV. The CDR3 runs 14 residues. Trimming left V 5 bases short and J 5 bases short, with 15 bases between.

V gene TRBV28 combines with J gene TRBJ2-7; the D is unclear. Per the germline V gene, CDR1 is MDHEN and CDR2 is SYDVKM. The CDR3 contains 13 residues. V was pared by 6 bases and J by 2 bases, with 11 bases between. Here the CDR3 DNA reads TGTGCCAGCAGCTCGATCGGGCCCTACGAGCAGTACTTC. It yields the protein CASSSIGPYEQYF.

The J gene is TRBJ1-5, the V gene TRBV19, with a possible D match to TRBD1 (5 bases). The CDR3 covers 15 residues. V gave up 7 bases and J gave up 0 bases, with 13 bases separating them. The germline V gene encodes CDR1 LNHDA and CDR2 SQIVND (reference sequence). As DNA, the CDR3 is TGTGCCAGTACGGGGACCGAATATAGCAATCAGCCCCAGCATTTT. Protein sequence: CASTGTEYSNQPQHF.

The CDR3 DNA reads as TGTGCCAGCAGTGACTCTCCAGAAATCTATGGCTACACCTTC. Its translation: CASSDSPEIYGYTF. The genes are TRBV6-4 and TRBJ1-2, with D uncertain. This CDR3 is 14 amino acids long. The V end lost 0 bases, the J end lost 4 bases, and 9 bases lay between the germline ends. Germline assignment: CDR1 MRHNA and CDR2 SNTAGT.

Concerning this clone itself: The sample holds other DNA sequences that translate to the same CDR3. The chain carries TRBV9 and TRBJ1-3; D is unresolved. The V and J ends lost 0 bases and 2 bases respectively, with 3 bases between them. The CDR3 has 13 amino acids. Germline V CDR1 and CDR2: SGDLS, YYNGEE. The CDR3 sequence: CASSVEAGNTIYF. CDR3 nucleotide sequence: TGTGCCAGCAGCGTAGAGGCTGGAAACACCATATATTTT.

The rearrangement links TRBV6-5 to TRBJ2-7; 7 bases fit TRBD1. The ends lost 7 bases at V and 2 bases at J; junction bases unmatched: 8. This CDR3 has 14 amino acids. Germline CDR1 reads MNHEY; CDR2 reads SVGAGI. CDR3 in DNA: TGTGCCAGCACCATGACAGGGCAACCCTACGAGCAGTACTTC. Its protein product is CASTMTGQPYEQYF.

This chain uses TRBV5-1 with TRBJ2-3, with TRBD2 matching 12 bases. The junction had 16 bases not matched to a gene; V was cut back by 4 bases and J by 4 bases. The CDR3 runs to 19 residues. The V gene's germline CDR1 is SGHRS and CDR2 YFSETQ. CDR3 DNA sequence: TGCGCCAGCAGCCGTCTTGGGGCTAGCGGGGGGGCCGGGTCAGATACGCAGTATTTT. It is translated as CASSRLGASGGAGSDTQYF.

Note on this clone: Compared with germline, one end of the junction differs, possibly owing to a read error. CDR3 DNA sequence: TGTGCCAGCAGTCCCGGTGGGGACAGGGGCTTC. This sequence encodes CASSPGGDRGF. The chain recombines TRBV28 with TRBJ1-2; the match to TRBD1 covers 10 bases. CDR1 is MDHEN and CDR2 is SYDVKM in the germline V gene. The CDR3 loop spans 11 amino acids.

V and J are TRBV18 and TRBJ1-4; D is perhaps TRBD1 (6 bases). There are 15 residues in the CDR3. CDR1 and CDR2 from the germline V gene are KGHSH and LQKENI. The ends were cut back, 3 bases at V and 1 base at J, with 9 bases in the middle. CDR3: CASSPFRGTNEKLFF. The CDR3 coding sequence is TGTGCCAGCTCACCGTTCAGGGGAACTAATGAAAAACTGTTTTTT.

This clone was seen a handful of times. V gene TRBV28 combines with J gene TRBJ1-3, with D possibly being TRBD1 (6 bases). This CDR3 is built from 14 residues. Germline V lookup: CDR1 MDHEN, CDR2 SYDVKM. The V end lost 3 bases, the J end lost 4 bases, and 10 bases lay between the germline ends. CDR3 bases: TGTGCCAGCAGTTTTTCAGGGGCGGGAAACACCATATATTTT. Translated: CASSFSGAGNTIYF.

The chain recombines TRBV28 with TRBJ2-2; unclear D gene. Looked up from germline, CDR1 is MDHEN and CDR2 is SYDVKM. Trimming removed 6 bases from V and 7 bases from J, with 12 bases in between. The CDR3 sequence is 13 residues long. CDR3 in amino acids: CASSRFGYGELFF. Written as DNA, the CDR3 is TGTGCCAGCAGCCGATTTGGGTACGGGGAGCTGTTTTTT.

This clone appeared a single time. V gene TRBV5-1 combines with J gene TRBJ1-2; the D gene is possibly TRBD1 (6 bases). Germline loops: CDR1 SGHRS, CDR2 YFSETQ. The germline V and J ends were trimmed by 0 bases and 4 bases, with 13 bases remaining between them. The CDR3 totals 15 residues. The CDR3, as DNA: TGCGCCAGCAGCTTGGCTGCAGGGGAAGCCTATGGCTACACCTTC. Encoded protein: CASSLAAGEAYGYTF.

V and J are TRBV5-1 and TRBJ2-5; 8 bases are a match to TRBD2. The CDR3 is made up of 15 amino acids. CDR1 is SGHRS, CDR2 YFSETQ, per germline. V gave up 0 bases and J gave up 0 bases; unmatched junction bases: 1. The CDR3 nucleotides are TGCGCCAGCAGCTTGGTTAGCGGGGACCAAGAGACCCAGTACTTC. As protein: CASSLVSGDQETQYF.

CDR3 sequence (DNA): TGCGCCAGCAGCCAAGCTGGAGGACAGGGGCGTCAGCCCCAGCATTTT. Its protein product is CASSQAGGQGRQPQHF. The gene calls are TRBV4-1 and TRBJ1-5; 9 nucleotides line up with TRBD1. The germline gives CDR1 MGHRA, CDR2 YSYEKL. Losses at the gene ends were 1 base for V and 6 bases for J; bases not matched to a gene: 7. The CDR3 has 16 residues.

This rearrangement joins TRBV2 to TRBJ2-2; no definite D call. Deletions cut 8 bases from V and 1 base from J, with 11 bases between. The length of the CDR3 is 14 residues. Germline lookup yields CDR1 SNHLY and CDR2 FYNNEI. This chain's CDR3 is CASARTVNTGELFF. The CDR3 nucleotides read TGTGCCAGCGCCCGGACGGTGAACACCGGGGAGCTGTTTTTT. Full variable domain (missing parts from reference TRBV2 and TRBJ2-2): EPEVTQTPSHQVTQMGQEVILRCVPISNHLYFYWYRQILGQKVEFLVSFYNNEISEKSEIFDDQFSVERPDGSNFTLKIRSTKLEDSAMYFCASARTVNTGELFFGEGSRLTVL.

J is TRBJ1-3 and V is TRBV10-3; tentatively, D is TRBD1 (5 bases). The CDR3 spans 14 residues. Germline-derived CDR1 and CDR2 are ENHRY and SYGVKD. Trimming removed 9 bases from V and 8 bases from J, with 20 bases in between. The CDR3 DNA reads as TGTGCCATAGGGGTGGGCAGTATTGAGGACACCATATATTTT. This codes for CAIGVGSIEDTIYF.